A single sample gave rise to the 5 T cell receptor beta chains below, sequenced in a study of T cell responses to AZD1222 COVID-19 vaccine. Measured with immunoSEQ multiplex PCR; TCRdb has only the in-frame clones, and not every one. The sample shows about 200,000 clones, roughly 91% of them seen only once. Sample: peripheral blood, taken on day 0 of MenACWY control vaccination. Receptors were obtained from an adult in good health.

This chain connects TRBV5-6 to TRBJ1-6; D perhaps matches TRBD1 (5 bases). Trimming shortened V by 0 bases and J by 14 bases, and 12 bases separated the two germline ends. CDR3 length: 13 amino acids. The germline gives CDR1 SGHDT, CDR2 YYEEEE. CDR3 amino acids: CASSLAGQQALHF. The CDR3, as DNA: TGTGCCAGCAGCTTGGCGGGGCAGCAGGCCCTCCACTTT.

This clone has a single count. The chain's CDR3 is CASSLNQGADTQYF. CDR3 in DNA: TGTGCCAGCAGTTTAAATCAGGGAGCAGATACGCAGTATTTT. V and J are TRBV28 and TRBJ2-3; either TRBD1 or TRBD2 may supply D (5 bases each). Germline CDR1 MDHEN, CDR2 SYDVKM. This CDR3 has 14 amino acids. Deletions cut 2 bases from V and 4 bases from J, with 10 bases between.

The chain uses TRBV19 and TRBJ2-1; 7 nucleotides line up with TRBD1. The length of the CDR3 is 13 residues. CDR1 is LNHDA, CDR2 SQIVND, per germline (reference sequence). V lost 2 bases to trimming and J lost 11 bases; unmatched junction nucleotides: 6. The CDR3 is CASSITGRGKQFF. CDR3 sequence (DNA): TGTGCCAGTAGTATAACCGGCAGGGGGAAGCAGTTCTTC.

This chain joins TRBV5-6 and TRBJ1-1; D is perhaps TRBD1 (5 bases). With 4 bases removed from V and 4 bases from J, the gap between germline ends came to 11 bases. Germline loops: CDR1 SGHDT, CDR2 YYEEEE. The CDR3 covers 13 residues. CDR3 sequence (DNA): TGTGCCAGCAGCAAGGTTGGGGCCACTGAAGCTTTCTTT. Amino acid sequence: CASSKVGATEAFF.

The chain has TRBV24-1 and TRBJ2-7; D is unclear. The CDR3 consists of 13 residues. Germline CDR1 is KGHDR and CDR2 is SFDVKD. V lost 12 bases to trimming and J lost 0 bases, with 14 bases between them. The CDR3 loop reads CAPVDASSYEQYF. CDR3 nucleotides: TGTGCCCCCGTCGATGCAAGCTCCTACGAGCAGTACTTC.